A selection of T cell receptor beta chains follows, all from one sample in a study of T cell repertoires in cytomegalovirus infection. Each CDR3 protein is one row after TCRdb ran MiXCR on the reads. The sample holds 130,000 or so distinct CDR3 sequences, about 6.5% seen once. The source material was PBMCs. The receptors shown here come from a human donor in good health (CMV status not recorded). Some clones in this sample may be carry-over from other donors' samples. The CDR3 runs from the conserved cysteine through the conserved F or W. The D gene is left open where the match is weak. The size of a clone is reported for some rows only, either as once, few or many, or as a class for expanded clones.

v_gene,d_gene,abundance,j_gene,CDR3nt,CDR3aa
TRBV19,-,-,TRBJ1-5,TGTGCCAGCAGGGAAAGGGGGGGCAATCAGCCCCAGCATTTT,CASRERGGNQPQHF
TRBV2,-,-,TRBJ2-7,TGTGCCGTACCGGGACCCTCGTACGAGCAGTACTTC,CAVPGPSYEQYF
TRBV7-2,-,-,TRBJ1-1,TGTGCCAGCAGCTTATATGGGACCATGCACACTGCAGCTTTCTTT,CASSLYGTMHTAAFF
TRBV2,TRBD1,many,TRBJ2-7,TGTGCCAAGGGACTTCCGGGACAGGGGTACGAGCAGTACTTC,CAKGLPGQGYEQYF
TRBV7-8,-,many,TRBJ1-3,TGTGCCAGCAGCTTAGCAACAGTAACTGGAAACACCATATATTTT,CASSLATVTGNTIYF
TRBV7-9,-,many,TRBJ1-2,TGTGCCAGCAGCGACAGCAGGGATACCACTAACTATGGCTACACCTTC,CASSDSRDTTNYGYTF
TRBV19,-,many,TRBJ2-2,-,CASSVRRAGELFF
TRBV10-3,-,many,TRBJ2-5,TGTGCCATCAGTGATTTCGGCGGGGTGGAACAGACCCAGTACTTC,CAISDFGGVEQTQYF
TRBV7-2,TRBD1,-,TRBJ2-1,TGTTCCAGCAGCCACCAATCCGGGACAGCCGTTTACAATGAGCAGTTCTTC,CSSSHQSGTAVYNEQFF
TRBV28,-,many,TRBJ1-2,TGTGCCAGCAGGTCGGACAGAAACTATGGCTACACCTTC,CASRSDRNYGYTF
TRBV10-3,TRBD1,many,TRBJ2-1,TGTGCCATCAGTAATACAGGGGGCCAAGGGTTCGATGAGCAGTTCTTC,CAISNTGGQGFDEQFF
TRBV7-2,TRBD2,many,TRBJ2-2,TGTGCCAGCAGCTTAGGGCTAGCGGTGAACACCGGGGAGCTGTTTTTT,CASSLGLAVNTGELFF
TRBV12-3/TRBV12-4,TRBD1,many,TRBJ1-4,TGTGCCAGCAGTTCCAGGGGGTTGAAACTGTTTTTT,CASSSRGLKLFF
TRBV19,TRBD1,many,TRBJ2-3,TGTGCCAGTAGTTTTTTCCTCGGACAGGGCCCAGATACGCAGTATTTT,CASSFFLGQGPDTQYF
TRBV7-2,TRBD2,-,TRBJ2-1,TGTGCCAGCAGCTGGGGACTAGCGGGGGGGCCCTACAATGAGCAGTTCTTC,CASSWGLAGGPYNEQFF
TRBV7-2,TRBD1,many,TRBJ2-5,TGTGCCAGCAGCTTATCGGGACAGGGGAAGACCCAGTACTTC,CASSLSGQGKTQYF
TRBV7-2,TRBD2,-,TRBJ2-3,TGTGCCAGCAGCGACAGCGGGAGGGGAACAGATACGCAGTATTTT,CASSDSGRGTDTQYF
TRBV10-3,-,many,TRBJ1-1,TGTGCCATCAGTGCCAGGGATTTGAACACTGAAGCTTTCTTT,CAISARDLNTEAFF
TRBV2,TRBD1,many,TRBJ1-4,TGTGCCAGCAGGGGGTACAGGGGTCGATCTAATGAAAAACTGTTTTTT,CASRGYRGRSNEKLFF
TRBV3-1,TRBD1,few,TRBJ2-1,TGTGCCAGCAGCCAAGCCCTGGACAGGGGAAGGAATGAGCAGTTCTTC,CASSQALDRGRNEQFF
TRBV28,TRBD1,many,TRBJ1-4,TGTGCCAGCAGTTTCGGGACAGGGGTTTGGAAACTGTTTTTT,CASSFGTGVWKLFF
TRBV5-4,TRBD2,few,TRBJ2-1,TGTGCCAGCACCCCTCGGACTAGCGGAAGCTCCTACAATGAGCAGTTCTTC,CASTPRTSGSSYNEQFF
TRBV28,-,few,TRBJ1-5,TGTGCCAGCCGGGATGGCAATCAGCCCCAGCATTTT,CASRDGNQPQHF
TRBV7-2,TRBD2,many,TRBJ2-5,TGTGCCAGCAGCTTAGCTAGCGGGGGCGGGGAGACCCAGTACTTC,CASSLASGGGETQYF
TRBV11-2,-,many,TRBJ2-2,TGTGCCAGCAGCTGGGGCCTAGCGATGGGCACCGGGGAGCTGTTTTTT,CASSWGLAMGTGELFF
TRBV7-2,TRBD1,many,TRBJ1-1,TGTGCCAGCAGCCCGCCAGGGGGACCTTACGAAGCTTTCTTT,CASSPPGGPYEAFF